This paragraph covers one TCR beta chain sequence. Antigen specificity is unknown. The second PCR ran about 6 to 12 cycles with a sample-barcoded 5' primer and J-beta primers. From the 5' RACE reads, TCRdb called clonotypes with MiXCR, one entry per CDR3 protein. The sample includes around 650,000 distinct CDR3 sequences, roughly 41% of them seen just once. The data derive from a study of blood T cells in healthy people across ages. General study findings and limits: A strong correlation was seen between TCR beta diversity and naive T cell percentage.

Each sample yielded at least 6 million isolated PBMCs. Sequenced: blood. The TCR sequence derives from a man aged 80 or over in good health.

For the CDR3, the DNA is TGCAGTGCTCTAGCGGGATTCAGCACAGATACGCAGTATTTT. Protein: CSALAGFSTDTQYF. This chain connects TRBV20-1 to TRBJ2-3, with 9 bases matching TRBD2. In germline, CDR1 is DFQATT, CDR2 SNEGSKA (reference sequence). Trimming at V came to 5 bases and at J to 0 bases, leaving 3 bases not matched to a gene. The CDR3 has 14 amino acids.